This TCR beta chain was captured by sequencing in a study of post-analysis software for immune sequencing data. Germline V gene data show CDR1 as SGHRS and CDR2 as YFSETQ. V shed 4 bases and J 5 bases; nucleotides not matched to a gene: 15. The CDR3 consists of 17 residues. The library was made from cDNA and included unique molecular identifiers. A population of roughly 0.95 to 10 million T cells gave rise to approximately 500,000 cDNA molecules. MiXCR was run by TCRdb on the PCR reads, yielding one entry per CDR3 protein. The sample contains about 170,000 distinct CDR3 sequences, approximately 30% of which appear only once. A word on this clonotype: Its antigen remains unidentified.

The study's findings and limits: TRBV5-6, TRBV5-1 and TRBV20-1 were among roughly five TRBV segments more frequent in patients than controls. Controls showed significantly higher normalized Chao1 diversity than did multiple sclerosis patients.

The rearrangement joins TRBV5-1 to TRBJ2-5; TRBD2 aligns across 9 bases. This clonotype was obtained from a girl aged 5-17 years with multiple sclerosis. Input material: blood. The CDR3 loop reads CASSAWERGVSGETQYF. Here the CDR3 DNA reads TGCGCCAGCAGCGCATGGGAGCGGGGGGTCTCAGGTGAGACCCAGTACTTC.